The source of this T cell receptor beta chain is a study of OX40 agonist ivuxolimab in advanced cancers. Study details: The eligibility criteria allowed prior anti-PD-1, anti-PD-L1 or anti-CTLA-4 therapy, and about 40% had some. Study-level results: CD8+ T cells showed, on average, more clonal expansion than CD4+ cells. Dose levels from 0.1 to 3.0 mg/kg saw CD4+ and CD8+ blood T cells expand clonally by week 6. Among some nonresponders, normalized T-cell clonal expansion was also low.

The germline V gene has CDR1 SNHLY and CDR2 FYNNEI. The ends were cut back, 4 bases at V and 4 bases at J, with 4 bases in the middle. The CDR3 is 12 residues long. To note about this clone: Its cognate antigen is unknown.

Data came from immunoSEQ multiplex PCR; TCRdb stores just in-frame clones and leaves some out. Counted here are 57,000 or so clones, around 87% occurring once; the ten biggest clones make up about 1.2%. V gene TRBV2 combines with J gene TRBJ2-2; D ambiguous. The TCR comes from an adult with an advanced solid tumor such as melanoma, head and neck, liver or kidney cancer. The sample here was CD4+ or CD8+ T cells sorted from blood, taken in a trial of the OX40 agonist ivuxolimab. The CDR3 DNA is TGTGCCAGCAGTGGTTTCACCGGGGAGCTGTTTTTT. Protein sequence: CASSGFTGELFF.